This is a list of T cell receptor beta chains from one sample in a study of blood T cell repertoires in COVID-19. TCRdb keeps only in-frame clones here, not all; method: immunoSEQ multiplex PCR. This sample has fewer than 350,000 clones, with less than 85% found just once. Sequencing was carried out using PBMCs or T cells enriched from blood (not recorded which). These receptors came from a woman in her twenties or thirties who had been exposed to COVID-19. The CDR3 runs from the conserved cysteine through the conserved F or W. Each record gives: V gene, clone size, D gene, J gene, CDR3 DNA, CDR3 protein. The D gene is left open where the match is weak. Clone size appears in some rows only: once, few, many, or a class for an expanded clone.

V gene: TRBV12-3/TRBV12-4; clone size: .; D gene: .; J gene: TRBJ1-5; CDR3 DNA: TGTGCCATCAACATTTATTGGCTTCAGCCCCAGCATTTT; CDR3 protein: CAINIYWLQPQHF
V gene: TRBV11-3; clone size: .; D gene: TRBD1; J gene: TRBJ1-1; CDR3 DNA: TGTGCCAGCAGTGACAGGGATAACACTGAAGCTTTCTTT; CDR3 protein: CASSDRDNTEAFF
V gene: TRBV6-2/TRBV6-3; clone size: .; D gene: TRBD2; J gene: TRBJ2-7; CDR3 DNA: TGTGCCAGCAGTTTTGGTCTTGGCGGGGGCTCCTACGAGCAGTACTTC; CDR3 protein: CASSFGLGGGSYEQYF
V gene: TRBV30; clone size: .; D gene: TRBD1; J gene: TRBJ1-1; CDR3 DNA: TGTGCCTCCGGGACAGGGAGAAAAGCTTTCTTT; CDR3 protein: CASGTGRKAFF
V gene: TRBV7-3; clone size: .; D gene: TRBD1; J gene: TRBJ2-2; CDR3 DNA: TGTGCCAGCAGCCCGGGACAGGGAAGAACCGGGGAGCTGTTTTTT; CDR3 protein: CASSPGQGRTGELFF
V gene: TRBV24-1; clone size: .; D gene: .; J gene: TRBJ2-5; CDR3 DNA: TGTGCCACCAGTGGTCCGGGACAACTGGAAGAGACCCAGTACTTC; CDR3 protein: CATSGPGQLEETQYF
V gene: TRBV9; clone size: .; D gene: .; J gene: TRBJ2-3; CDR3 DNA: TGTGCCAGCAGCGTAGCTATAACAGATACGCAGTATTTT; CDR3 protein: CASSVAITDTQYF
V gene: TRBV28; clone size: .; D gene: .; J gene: TRBJ1-2; CDR3 DNA: TGTGCCAGCAGCTTGGGCAGGGATTACTATGGCTACACCTTC; CDR3 protein: CASSLGRDYYGYTF
V gene: TRBV6-5; clone size: .; D gene: .; J gene: TRBJ1-4; CDR3 DNA: TGTGCCAGCACTAGCAAACCGAATAATGAAAAACTGTTTTTT; CDR3 protein: CASTSKPNNEKLFF
V gene: TRBV7-2; clone size: .; D gene: TRBD1; J gene: TRBJ1-5; CDR3 DNA: TGTGCCAGCAGCTGGGGACAGGGGCGCAATCAGCCCCAGCATTTT; CDR3 protein: CASSWGQGRNQPQHF
V gene: TRBV19; clone size: .; D gene: .; J gene: TRBJ1-5; CDR3 DNA: TGTGCCAGTAAGACGGGGGGAAATCAGCCCCAGCATTTT; CDR3 protein: CASKTGGNQPQHF
V gene: TRBV6-5; clone size: .; D gene: .; J gene: TRBJ1-1; CDR3 DNA: TGTGCCAGCAGTTACGCCCCGGGGGAAGGCGGTGAAGCTTTCTTT; CDR3 protein: CASSYAPGEGGEAFF
V gene: TRBV10-3; clone size: .; D gene: TRBD2; J gene: TRBJ2-7; CDR3 DNA: TGTGCCATCAGTGAGTCGGGACTACTAGCGGGAAAGGACGAGCAGTACTTC; CDR3 protein: CAISESGLLAGKDEQYF
V gene: TRBV24-1; clone size: .; D gene: .; J gene: TRBJ2-5; CDR3 DNA: TGTGCCACCAGTGACCCTCGGGGTCCCGGAGAGACCCAGTACTTC; CDR3 protein: CATSDPRGPGETQYF
V gene: TRBV5-1; clone size: .; D gene: TRBD1; J gene: TRBJ2-3; CDR3 DNA: TGCGCCAGCAGCTTGGTGGGGGACAGGGAGACAGATACGCAGTATTTT; CDR3 protein: CASSLVGDRETDTQYF
V gene: TRBV3-1/TRBV3-2; clone size: .; D gene: TRBD2; J gene: TRBJ2-5; CDR3 DNA: TGTGCCAGCAGCCAAGGGGGGGGATGGCAAGAGACCCAGTACTTC; CDR3 protein: CASSQGGGWQETQYF
V gene: TRBV27; clone size: .; D gene: .; J gene: TRBJ2-7; CDR3 DNA: TGTGCCAGCAGTTCCGTCCAGGGGAACGATCGCGAGCAGTACTTC; CDR3 protein: CASSSVQGNDREQYF
V gene: TRBV3-1/TRBV3-2; clone size: .; D gene: TRBD1; J gene: TRBJ2-7; CDR3 DNA: TGTGCCAGCAGCCAGGCGGGACAGGGCAGGGAGCAGTACTTC; CDR3 protein: CASSQAGQGREQYF
V gene: TRBV5-6; clone size: .; D gene: .; J gene: TRBJ1-2; CDR3 DNA: TGTGCCAGCAGTGACTACAACTATGGCTACACCTTC; CDR3 protein: CASSDYNYGYTF
V gene: TRBV7-9; clone size: .; D gene: .; J gene: TRBJ2-5; CDR3 DNA: TGTGCCAGCAGCTTATCTAGCGTACAAGAGACCCAGTACTTC; CDR3 protein: CASSLSSVQETQYF
V gene: TRBV6-5; clone size: .; D gene: TRBD1; J gene: TRBJ1-1; CDR3 DNA: TGTGCCGCAGAGATTAACAGGGGGAACACTGAAGCTTTCTTT; CDR3 protein: CAAEINRGNTEAFF
V gene: TRBV25-1; clone size: .; D gene: TRBD1; J gene: TRBJ1-2; CDR3 DNA: TGTGCCAGCAGCAGGGGGCTGCATGGCTACACCTTC; CDR3 protein: CASSRGLHGYTF
V gene: TRBV5-1; clone size: .; D gene: .; J gene: TRBJ2-3; CDR3 DNA: TGCGCCAGCAGCTTACTCCAGGGTGGTGGCACAGATACGCAGTATTTT; CDR3 protein: CASSLLQGGGTDTQYF
V gene: TRBV2; clone size: .; D gene: .; J gene: TRBJ1-2; CDR3 DNA: TGTGCCAGCAGTGAAAAGACAGATTATGGCTACACCTTC; CDR3 protein: CASSEKTDYGYTF
V gene: TRBV5-1; clone size: .; D gene: .; J gene: TRBJ2-2; CDR3 DNA: TGCGCCAGCAGCTTGGACGGGACAAACACCGGGGAGCTGTTTTTT; CDR3 protein: CASSLDGTNTGELFF
V gene: TRBV7-3; clone size: .; D gene: TRBD1; J gene: TRBJ1-2; CDR3 DNA: TGTGCCAGCAGCTCCACAGGGGGCAGTAACTATGGCTACACCTTC; CDR3 protein: CASSSTGGSNYGYTF
V gene: TRBV6-2/TRBV6-3; clone size: .; D gene: TRBD2; J gene: TRBJ2-1; CDR3 DNA: TGTGCCAGCAGTCCAGCCACTAGCGGGAGGCAAGGTGAGCAGTTCTTC; CDR3 protein: CASSPATSGRQGEQFF
V gene: TRBV30; clone size: .; D gene: .; J gene: TRBJ2-1; CDR3 DNA: TGTGCCTGGAGGAAAGGCTATGGCCGGGAGAACAATGAGCAGTTCTTC; CDR3 protein: CAWRKGYGRENNEQFF
V gene: TRBV5-1; clone size: .; D gene: .; J gene: TRBJ1-3; CDR3 DNA: TGCGCCAGCAGCTCGCCGGGAACTACTGGAAACACCATATATTTT; CDR3 protein: CASSSPGTTGNTIYF
V gene: TRBV2; clone size: .; D gene: TRBD1; J gene: TRBJ1-6; CDR3 DNA: TGTGCCAGCAGTCCGGGACAGGGGCAGAATTCACCCCTCCACTTT; CDR3 protein: CASSPGQGQNSPLHF
V gene: TRBV7-3; clone size: .; D gene: .; J gene: TRBJ1-4; CDR3 DNA: TGTGCCAGCAGTGGATCCGGGACAAAGGCTGAAAAACTGTTTTTT; CDR3 protein: CASSGSGTKAEKLFF
V gene: TRBV5-1; clone size: .; D gene: TRBD1; J gene: TRBJ2-1; CDR3 DNA: TGCGCCAGCAGCCGGGACAGTGCGTTTACCAATGAGCAGTTCTTC; CDR3 protein: CASSRDSAFTNEQFF
V gene: TRBV21-1; clone size: once; D gene: .; J gene: TRBJ2-2; CDR3 DNA: TGTGCCAGTACCACCCAGCGGGAGAGATACACCGGGGAGCTGTTTTTT; CDR3 protein: CASTTQRERYTGELFF
V gene: TRBV10-3; clone size: .; D gene: TRBD1; J gene: TRBJ1-2; CDR3 DNA: TGTGCCATCACAGGGGGCTCCTTTGGAGGCTACACCTTC; CDR3 protein: CAITGGSFGGYTF
V gene: TRBV28; clone size: once; D gene: .; J gene: TRBJ1-2; CDR3 DNA: TGTGCCAGCAGTTCAGACCTCAAGGCGGTGGGTGGCTACACCTTC; CDR3 protein: CASSSDLKAVGGYTF
V gene: TRBV6-2/TRBV6-3; clone size: .; D gene: TRBD2; J gene: TRBJ2-7; CDR3 DNA: TGTGCCAGCAGTTACGTTATAGCGGGGGGTTCCTACGAGCAGTACTTC; CDR3 protein: CASSYVIAGGSYEQYF
V gene: TRBV15; clone size: .; D gene: .; J gene: TRBJ1-2; CDR3 DNA: TGTGCCACCAGCAGGGGGACGGGGGGTCCCCCCTACTATGGCTACACCTTC; CDR3 protein: CATSRGTGGPPYYGYTF
V gene: TRBV15; clone size: .; D gene: TRBD2; J gene: TRBJ2-1; CDR3 DNA: TGTGCCACCAGCAGAGATATAGGACTAGCGGGCCACAATGAGCAGTTCTTC; CDR3 protein: CATSRDIGLAGHNEQFF
V gene: TRBV4-3; clone size: .; D gene: TRBD1; J gene: TRBJ1-2; CDR3 DNA: TGCGCCAGCAGCCAGAATACCGGGACAGGGAACGGCTACACCTTC; CDR3 protein: CASSQNTGTGNGYTF
V gene: TRBV10-3; clone size: .; D gene: .; J gene: TRBJ2-3; CDR3 DNA: TGTGCCATCAGACCCGGACAGAGCACAGATACGCAGTATTTT; CDR3 protein: CAIRPGQSTDTQYF
V gene: TRBV6-5; clone size: .; D gene: .; J gene: TRBJ2-3; CDR3 DNA: TGTGCCAGCAGTTACTCGGCTTCTGCAGATACGCAGTATTTT; CDR3 protein: CASSYSASADTQYF
V gene: TRBV9; clone size: .; D gene: .; J gene: TRBJ2-5; CDR3 DNA: TGTGCCAGCAGCGTAGGTCCTTTCCAAGAGACCCAGTACTTC; CDR3 protein: CASSVGPFQETQYF
V gene: TRBV11-2; clone size: .; D gene: .; J gene: TRBJ2-3; CDR3 DNA: TGTGCCAGCAGCTTAGAGGGGACTGCTACAGATACGCAGTATTTT; CDR3 protein: CASSLEGTATDTQYF
V gene: TRBV11-2; clone size: .; D gene: .; J gene: TRBJ2-7; CDR3 DNA: TGTGCCAGCAGCTTAGGGCAAGTCGAGCAGTACTTC; CDR3 protein: CASSLGQVEQYF